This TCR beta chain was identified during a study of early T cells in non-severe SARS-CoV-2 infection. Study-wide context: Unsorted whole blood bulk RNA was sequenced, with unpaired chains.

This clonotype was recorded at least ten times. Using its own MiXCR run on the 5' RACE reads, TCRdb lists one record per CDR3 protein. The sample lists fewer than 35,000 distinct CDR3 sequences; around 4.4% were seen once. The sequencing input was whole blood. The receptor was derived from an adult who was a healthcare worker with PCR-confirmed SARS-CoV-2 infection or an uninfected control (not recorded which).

CDR3 residues: CASSYSSHRLAKRASTDTQYF. The CDR3, as DNA: TGTGCCAGCAGTTACTCGTCCCACAGACTAGCGAAACGTGCTAGCACAGATACGCAGTATTTT. This chain joins TRBV6-6 and TRBJ2-3, with 8 positions matching TRBD2. The junction had 17 bases not matched to a gene; V was cut back by 0 bases and J by 0 bases. The CDR3 contains 21 residues. Per germline, CDR1 MNHNY and CDR2 SVGAGI (reference sequence).